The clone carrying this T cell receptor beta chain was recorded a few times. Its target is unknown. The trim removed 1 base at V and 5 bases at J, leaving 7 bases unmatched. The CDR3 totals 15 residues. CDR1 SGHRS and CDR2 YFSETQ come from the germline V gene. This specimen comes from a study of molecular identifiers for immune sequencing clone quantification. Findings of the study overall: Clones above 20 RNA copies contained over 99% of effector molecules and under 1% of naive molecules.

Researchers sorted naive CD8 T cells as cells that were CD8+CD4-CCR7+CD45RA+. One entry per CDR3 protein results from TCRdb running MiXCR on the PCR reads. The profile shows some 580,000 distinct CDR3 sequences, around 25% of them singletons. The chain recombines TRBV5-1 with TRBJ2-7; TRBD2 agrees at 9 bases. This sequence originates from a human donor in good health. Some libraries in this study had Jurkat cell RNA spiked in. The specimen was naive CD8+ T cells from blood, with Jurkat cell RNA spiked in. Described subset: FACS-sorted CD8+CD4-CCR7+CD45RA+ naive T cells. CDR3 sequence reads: CASSLTSGRRNEQYF. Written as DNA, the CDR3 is TGCGCCAGCAGCTTGACGAGCGGGAGGAGAAACGAGCAGTACTTC.